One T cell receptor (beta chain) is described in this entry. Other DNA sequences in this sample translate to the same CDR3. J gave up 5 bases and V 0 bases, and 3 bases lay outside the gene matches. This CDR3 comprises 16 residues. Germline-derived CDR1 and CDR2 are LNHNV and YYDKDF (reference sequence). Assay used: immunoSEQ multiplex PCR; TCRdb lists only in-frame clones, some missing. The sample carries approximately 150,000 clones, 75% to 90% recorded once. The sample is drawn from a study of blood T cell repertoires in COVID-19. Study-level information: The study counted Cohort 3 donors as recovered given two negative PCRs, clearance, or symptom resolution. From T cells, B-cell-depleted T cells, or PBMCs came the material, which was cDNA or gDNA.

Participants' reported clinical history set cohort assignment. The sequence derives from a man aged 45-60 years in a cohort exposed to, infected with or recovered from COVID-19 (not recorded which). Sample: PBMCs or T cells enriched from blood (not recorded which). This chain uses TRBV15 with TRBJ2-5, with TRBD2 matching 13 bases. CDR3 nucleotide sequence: TGTGCCACCAGCAGAGAACTAGCGGGAGGGGGGGAGACCCAGTACTTC. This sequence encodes CATSRELAGGGETQYF.